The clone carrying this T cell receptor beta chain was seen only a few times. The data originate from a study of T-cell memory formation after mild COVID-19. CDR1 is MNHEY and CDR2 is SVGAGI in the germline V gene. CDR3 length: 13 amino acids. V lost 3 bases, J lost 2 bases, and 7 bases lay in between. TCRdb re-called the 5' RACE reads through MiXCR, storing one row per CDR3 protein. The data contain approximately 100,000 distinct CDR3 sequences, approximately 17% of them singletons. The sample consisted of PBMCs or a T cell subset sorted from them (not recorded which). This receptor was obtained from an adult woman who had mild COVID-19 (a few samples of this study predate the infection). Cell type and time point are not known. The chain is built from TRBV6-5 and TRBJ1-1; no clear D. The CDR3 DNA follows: TGTGCCAGCAGTTATGGCATCAACACTGAAGCTTTCTTT. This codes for CASSYGINTEAFF.